These 29 T cell receptor beta chains were all obtained from the same sample, sequenced in a study of T cell responses to AZD1222 COVID-19 vaccine. Assay: immunoSEQ multiplex PCR; the TCRdb copy retains only in-frame clones and omits some. The data contain approximately 200,000 clones, around 90% of them singletons. The sample in question was peripheral blood, obtained on day 0 of AZD1222 vaccination. The receptors come from an adult in good health.

This chain links TRBV9 with TRBJ1-1; TRBD1 is a possible D gene (6 bases). CDR3 size: 14 residues. Germline V gene data show CDR1 as SGDLS and CDR2 as YYNGEE. V lost 4 bases to trimming and J lost 4 bases, with 14 bases between them. This CDR3 reads CASSPPRGSTEAFF. CDR3 in DNA: TGTGCCAGCAGCCCCCCCAGGGGTTCCACTGAAGCTTTCTTT.

This chain links TRBV10-1 with TRBJ1-6; D gene unclear. The CDR3 is 13 amino acids. With 6 bases removed from V and 10 bases from J, the gap between germline ends came to 13 bases. Germline V gene lookup returns CDR1 WNHNN and CDR2 SYGVQD (reference sequence). The CDR3: CASRETRGSPLHF. The CDR3, as DNA: TGCGCCAGCAGGGAGACGAGAGGGTCACCCCTCCACTTT.

This sequence joins TRBV11-2 and TRBJ2-6, with D perhaps assigned TRBD1 or TRBD2 (6 bases each). V lost 5 bases and J lost 3, with 14 bases in between. The germline V gene has CDR1 SGHAT and CDR2 FQNNGV. The CDR3 is made up of 16 amino acids. This CDR3 is CASSLRGQIGANVLTF. The DNA for the CDR3 is TGTGCCAGCAGCCTACGGGGGCAAATTGGGGCCAACGTCCTGACTTTC.

In this sample, this clone turned up once. In nucleotides, the CDR3 is TGTGCCAGCAGTGAAGGAGGGACTCTGAACACTGAAGCTTTCTTT. Residues: CASSEGGTLNTEAFF. The rearrangement uses TRBV2 and TRBJ1-1; D may be TRBD1 (5 bases). The germline CDR1 and CDR2 sequences are SNHLY and FYNNEI. The CDR3 spans 15 residues. The V end lost 1 base, the J end lost 0 bases, and 9 bases lay between the germline ends.

The chain links TRBV7-9 to TRBJ1-5, with D unresolved. The CDR3 totals 12 residues. CDR1 and CDR2 (germline): SEHNR, FQNEAQ (reference sequence). Trimming removed 4 bases at V and 7 bases at J, with 8 bases between. The CDR3 spells CASSYGPQPQHF. The CDR3, as DNA: TGTGCCAGCAGCTATGGACCCCAGCCCCAGCATTTT.

This rearrangement joins TRBV5-1 to TRBJ2-3; tentative D call: TRBD2 (6 bases). The V end was cut by 0 bases, the J end by 0 bases, with 11 bases between. CDR1 SGHRS and CDR2 YFSETQ come from the germline V gene. There are 16 residues in the CDR3. The CDR3 is CASSLAGTSSTDTQYF. DNA for the CDR3: TGCGCCAGCAGCTTGGCTGGGACTTCCAGCACAGATACGCAGTATTTT.

CDR3 sequence: CASSLGVSWDTEAFF. DNA for the CDR3: TGTGCCAGCAGCTTAGGAGTCTCGTGGGACACTGAAGCTTTCTTT. This chain joins TRBV7-6 and TRBJ1-1, with unresolved D. The germline gives CDR1 SGHVS, CDR2 FNYEAQ. The CDR3 contains 15 residues. The V end was cut by 1 base, the J end by 3 bases, with 12 bases between.

The chain joins TRBV5-4 to TRBJ2-7, with D possibly called TRBD1 or TRBD2 (6 bases each). The CDR3 has 13 amino acids. Germline CDR1 reads SGHNT; CDR2 reads YYREEE (reference sequence). The V gene lost 3 bases and the J gene lost 5 bases, with 12 bases spanning the gap. CDR3 sequence: CASSSDGGHEQYF. DNA for the CDR3: TGTGCCAGCAGCTCGGACGGGGGCCACGAGCAGTACTTC.

This clone was counted a single time. The rearrangement links TRBV24-1 to TRBJ1-5; D remains ambiguous. Deletions cut 4 bases from V and 2 bases from J, with 5 bases between. The length of the CDR3 is 13 residues. The germline V gene has CDR1 KGHDR and CDR2 SFDVKD. CDR3 amino acids: CATSEGRNQPQHF. In nucleotides, the CDR3 is TGTGCCACCAGTGAGGGCCGCAATCAGCCCCAGCATTTT.

The genes are TRBV19 and TRBJ2-5; the match to TRBD2 covers 9 bases. The CDR3 sequence is 13 residues long. V lost 5 bases to trimming and J lost 5 bases; unmatched junction nucleotides: 3. Germline V gene sequence: CDR1 LNHDA, CDR2 SQIVND (reference sequence). CDR3 region: CASSRLAGETQYF. DNA of the CDR3: TGTGCCAGTAGTCGGCTAGCGGGGGAGACCCAGTACTTC.

The V gene is TRBV7-9, the J gene TRBJ1-1, with 7 bases matching TRBD1. The germline V gene has CDR1 SEHNR and CDR2 FQNEAQ (reference sequence). Germline trimming cut 1 base from V and 7 bases from J; bases unmatched to any gene: 12. CDR3 length equals 16 residues. The CDR3 protein is CASSLEPGQKYDEAFF. CDR3 nucleotide sequence: TGTGCCAGCAGCTTAGAACCGGGACAGAAATACGATGAAGCTTTCTTT.

The chain links TRBV3-1 (or the pseudogene TRBV3-2) to TRBJ2-7, with 8 bases matching TRBD1. After removal of 1 base from V and 3 bases from J, the junction contained 11 bases not matched to a gene. CDR1 is LGHDT, CDR2 YNNKEL, per germline (reference sequence). The length of the CDR3 is 17 residues. DNA for the CDR3: TGTGCCAGCAGCCAAGTCGTGGGGGACAGGTCGAGCTACGAGCAGTACTTC. Amino acid sequence: CASSQVVGDRSSYEQYF.

The chain employs TRBV2 and TRBJ2-2; tentative D call: TRBD1 (6 bases). V lost 3 bases and J 8 bases, leaving 16 bases between the germline ends. The V gene's germline CDR1 is SNHLY and CDR2 FYNNEI. The CDR3 is 15 amino acids. CDR3 protein: CASSDGYTRGGELFF. The CDR3 coding sequence is TGTGCCAGCAGTGACGGGTATACCAGGGGAGGGGAGCTGTTTTTT.

The rearrangement joins TRBV5-4 to TRBJ2-2; no reliable D call. Trimming stripped 2 bases from V and 3 bases from J, with 11 bases between. Germline assignment: CDR1 SGHNT and CDR2 YYREEE (reference sequence). This CDR3 is 15 amino acids long. The CDR3 protein is CASSFDSAYTGELFF. CDR3 DNA sequence: TGTGCCAGCAGCTTTGATAGTGCGTACACCGGGGAGCTGTTTTTT.

The chain employs TRBV6-1 and TRBJ2-7; no reliable D call. CDR1 is MNHNS, CDR2 SASEGT, per germline. Trimming shortened V by 0 bases and J by 6 bases, and 9 bases separated the two germline ends. This CDR3 has 13 residues. The CDR3, as DNA: TGTGCCAGCAGTGAAGCGCGGCAGGCCGAGCAGTACTTC. Amino acid sequence: CASSEARQAEQYF.

The chain combines TRBV2 with TRBJ2-2; D remains unclear. CDR1 is SNHLY and CDR2 is FYNNEI in the germline V gene. Deletions cut 10 bases from V and 8 bases from J, with 11 bases between. The CDR3 runs 11 residues. The CDR3 coding sequence is TGTGCCACCCGACCAGAAGGGGAGCTGTTTTTT. Translated: CATRPEGELFF.

The rearrangement uses TRBV15 and TRBJ2-4; no reliable D call. The CDR3 covers 18 residues. CDR1 LNHNV and CDR2 YYDKDF come from the germline V gene (reference sequence). The germline V and J ends were trimmed by 1 base and 0 bases, with 16 bases remaining between them. The CDR3 reads CATSRGSFGESAKNIQYF. The CDR3 region has the DNA TGTGCCACCAGCAGAGGATCGTTTGGGGAATCAGCCAAAAACATTCAGTACTTC.

V and J are TRBV5-1 and TRBJ1-2; D is unresolved. Germline CDR1 reads SGHRS; CDR2 reads YFSETQ. The length of the CDR3 is 13 residues. The germline V and J ends were trimmed by 2 bases and 6 bases, with 11 bases remaining between them. The CDR3 coding sequence is TGCGCCAGCAGCTTCGGCGAGGCCGATGGCTACACCTTC. Translation gives CASSFGEADGYTF.

The chain couples TRBV6-5 to TRBJ2-3; a possible D gene is TRBD1 (5 bases). This CDR3 is 15 amino acids long. CDR1 and CDR2 from the germline V gene are MNHEY and SVGAGI. V was pared by 8 bases and J by 3 bases, with 18 bases between. The chain's CDR3 is CASGARWGGTDTQYF. CDR3 nucleotides: TGTGCCAGCGGAGCTAGGTGGGGCGGAACAGATACGCAGTATTTT.

J is TRBJ2-2 and V is TRBV7-2; tentative D call: TRBD1 (6 bases). Germline CDR1 is SGHTA and CDR2 is FQGNSA. CDR3 size: 14 residues. The ends were cut back, 5 bases at V and 8 bases at J, with 15 bases in the middle. CDR3 loop: CASSVNRVGGELFF. Here the CDR3 DNA reads TGTGCCAGCAGCGTTAACAGGGTCGGGGGGGAGCTGTTTTTT. The whole variable domain, remainder taken from reference TRBV7-2 and TRBJ2-2, is GAGVSQSPSNKVTEKGKDVELRCDPISGHTALYWYRQSLGQGLEFLIYFQGNSAPDKSGLPSDRFSAERTGGSVSTLTIQRTQQEDSAVYLCASSVNRVGGELFFGEGSRLTVL.

The chain links TRBV2 to TRBJ2-5; D unresolved. CDR3 length: 13 residues. V was pared by 2 bases and J by 0 bases, with 4 bases between. Germline V gene lookup returns CDR1 SNHLY and CDR2 FYNNEI. This chain's CDR3 is CASSELYQETQYF. Written as DNA, the CDR3 is TGTGCCAGCAGTGAATTATACCAAGAGACCCAGTACTTC.

The chain has TRBV18 and TRBJ2-1; D is unclear. CDR1 is KGHSH and CDR2 is LQKENI in the germline V gene. CDR3 size: 15 residues. V shed 3 bases and J shed 7 bases, with 16 bases lying between them. The CDR3 DNA follows: TGTGCCAGCTCACCTTTGGGCCTAAAGAGGAATGAGCAGTTCTTC. Translating gives CASSPLGLKRNEQFF. The full variable domain, with the rest looked up from reference TRBV18 and TRBJ2-1, is NAGVMQNPRHLVRRRGQEARLRCSPMKGHSHVYWYRQLPEEGLKFMVYLQKENIIDESGMPKERFSAEFPKEGPSILRIQQVVRGDSAAYFCASSPLGLKRNEQFFGPGTRLTVL.

The rearrangement joins TRBV3-1 (or the pseudogene TRBV3-2) to TRBJ2-7, with TRBD2 as a possible D gene (5 bases). Germline V gene data show CDR1 as LGHDT and CDR2 as YNNKEL (reference sequence). The ends were cut back, 0 bases at V and 0 bases at J, with 18 bases in the middle. The CDR3 consists of 18 residues. CDR3: CASSQERRLGTSSYEQYF. The CDR3 nucleotides read TGTGCCAGCAGCCAAGAACGAAGATTAGGCACTAGCTCCTACGAGCAGTACTTC.

This clone was observed a single time. The chain uses TRBV13 and TRBJ1-2, with D possibly TRBD1 on 5 matching bases. Per the germline V gene, CDR1 is PRHDT and CDR2 is FYEKMQ (reference sequence). V lost 2 bases to trimming and J lost 8 bases, with 12 bases between them. The CDR3 totals 13 residues. The CDR3 DNA sequence: TGTGCCAGCAGCTTACAGGGAATTCGGGGCTACACCTTC. The encoded protein is CASSLQGIRGYTF.

A single count supports this clone. V and J are TRBV5-1 and TRBJ2-5; 7 bases are shared with TRBD2. CDR1 is SGHRS and CDR2 is YFSETQ in the germline V gene. V lost 2 bases and J lost 4; bases outside the gene matches: 8. The length of the CDR3 is 15 residues. The CDR3 region has the DNA TGCGCCAGCAGCTTCCGGGACTACCAGGGAGAGACCCAGTACTTC. It translates to CASSFRDYQGETQYF. Based on the CDR3 plus reference TRBV5-1 and TRBJ2-5, the full variable domain is KAGVTQTPRYLIKTRGQQVTLSCSPISGHRSVSWYQQTPGQGLQFLFEYFSETQRNKGNFPGRFSGRQFSNSRSEMNVSTLELGDSALYLCASSFRDYQGETQYFGPGTRLLVL.

V gene TRBV7-2 combines with J gene TRBJ2-5; 9 bases are shared with TRBD2. Germline V gene sequence: CDR1 SGHTA, CDR2 FQGNSA. V lost 2 bases and J lost 3; bases outside the gene matches: 7. The CDR3 extends over 16 amino acids. The CDR3 is CASSLSSASGEETQYF. The CDR3 DNA follows: TGTGCCAGCAGCTTATCTTCGGCTAGCGGGGAAGAGACCCAGTACTTC.

The J gene is TRBJ2-7, the V gene TRBV10-3, with D tentatively TRBD1 (5 bases). Germline-derived CDR1 and CDR2 are ENHRY and SYGVKD. Trimming removed 0 bases at V and 7 bases at J, with 13 bases between. CDR3 size: 14 residues. CDR3 protein: CAISESRVKGEQYF. The CDR3 DNA follows: TGTGCCATCAGTGAGTCTAGGGTGAAGGGGGAGCAGTACTTC.

This chain uses TRBV19 with TRBJ1-2; D remains ambiguous. Trimming pared 5 bases from V and 3 bases from J, leaving 16 bases between. Germline assignment: CDR1 LNHDA and CDR2 SQIVND (reference sequence). There are 15 residues in the CDR3. The CDR3 DNA reads TGTGCCAGTAGTCCCTCCCGCGAGGATTACTATGGCTACACCTTC. Its protein is CASSPSREDYYGYTF.

This clone showed up just a few times. The V and J genes are TRBV2 and TRBJ2-2; D gene unclear. This CDR3 has 14 amino acids. The V gene lost 3 bases and the J gene lost 5 bases, with 10 bases spanning the gap. Germline V gene sequence: CDR1 SNHLY, CDR2 FYNNEI. The CDR3 loop reads CASSEVGSTGELFF. In DNA, the CDR3 is TGTGCCAGCAGTGAGGTAGGGTCTACCGGGGAGCTGTTTTTT.